The clone carrying this T cell receptor (beta chain) was detected only once. Antigen specificity is unknown. TCRdb re-called the RT-PCR reads with MiXCR, one entry per CDR3 protein. The sample shows around 790,000 distinct CDR3 sequences, 21% of them seen only once. The CDR3 is made up of 18 amino acids. Germline assignment: CDR1 DFQATT and CDR2 SNEGSKA (reference sequence). Trimming cost V 0 bases and J 4 bases, with 21 bases left between them. These data originate in a study of response to subunit inactivated influenza vaccine. Study findings and constraints: The study's authors posited that every seasonal influenza vaccination enlists few new T cells.

The specimen comprised PBMCs from blood, sampled more than 4 days after vaccination. The chain combines TRBV20-1 with TRBJ2-2; perhaps D is TRBD1 or TRBD2 (5 bases each). This sequence was found in a middle-aged man who received an inactivated influenza vaccine. CDR3 sequence reads: CSARDRGAPGRSTGELFF. In nucleotides, the CDR3 is TGCAGTGCTAGAGATCGAGGGGCTCCCGGTCGGTCCACCGGGGAGCTGTTTTTT.